A selection of T cell receptor beta chains follows, all from one sample in a study of shared clonotypes between healthy human individuals. The method was immunoSEQ multiplex PCR; TCRdb's version includes in-frame clones alone and lacks a portion of them. The repertoire holds 650,000 to 700,000 clones, with roughly 88% as singletons. The material sequenced was memory CD8+ T cells from PBMCs. These receptor sequences come from a man aged 18 to 35 in good health. Some clones in this sample may be carry-over from other donors' samples. Each CDR3 is given with its conserved first and last residue. The order of the fields is CDR3 DNA, CDR3 protein, clone size, D gene, J gene, V gene. A D gene is named only where the DNA matches it firmly. Some rows mark clone size as missing; the rest say once, few, many or name a class of expanded clone.

cdr3_nt: TGTGCCAGCAGTTTTGGTAGAGGGGGCTACGAGCAGTACTTC
cdr3_aa: CASSFGRGGYEQYF
clone_size: once
d_call: .
j_call: TRBJ2-7
v_call: TRBV27

cdr3_nt: TGTGCCAGCAGTGAGGGGGTTTACAATGAGCAGTTCTTC
cdr3_aa: CASSEGVYNEQFF
clone_size: .
d_call: .
j_call: TRBJ2-1
v_call: TRBV28

cdr3_nt: TGTGCCAGCAGCACAGAGGGGATACCAAGGCCCGGCAGGTGGGTTGGAGAGACCCAGTACTTC
cdr3_aa: CASSTEGIPRPGRWVGETQYF
clone_size: .
d_call: .
j_call: TRBJ2-5
v_call: TRBV21-1

cdr3_nt: TGTGCCAGCAGTGAAGTACATGTGAACACTGAAGCTTTCTTT
cdr3_aa: CASSEVHVNTEAFF
clone_size: .
d_call: .
j_call: TRBJ1-1
v_call: TRBV2

cdr3_nt: TGTGCCAGCAACTTACGGGGACCGGACTACAATGAGCAGTTCTTC
cdr3_aa: CASNLRGPDYNEQFF
clone_size: .
d_call: .
j_call: TRBJ2-1
v_call: TRBV27

cdr3_nt: TGTGCCAGTAATCAGGGGTCCACCGGGGAGCTGTTTTTT
cdr3_aa: CASNQGSTGELFF
clone_size: .
d_call: .
j_call: TRBJ2-2
v_call: TRBV7-8

cdr3_nt: TGCGCCAGCAGCTTGGGGGACAGGAACACTGAAGCTTTCTTT
cdr3_aa: CASSLGDRNTEAFF
clone_size: .
d_call: TRBD1
j_call: TRBJ1-1
v_call: TRBV5-1

cdr3_nt: TGTGCCAGCAGTGGTGGGACAGAGCTTTCCTACGAGCAGTACTTC
cdr3_aa: CASSGGTELSYEQYF
clone_size: once
d_call: TRBD1
j_call: TRBJ2-7
v_call: TRBV28

cdr3_nt: TGTGCCAGCTCACCCCACCGTACAGGGGCAAACACTGAAGCTTTCTTT
cdr3_aa: CASSPHRTGANTEAFF
clone_size: .
d_call: TRBD1
j_call: TRBJ1-1
v_call: TRBV18

cdr3_nt: TGTGCCAGCAGCACCCGGGACTCGATTAGACCTTACGAGCAGTACTTC
cdr3_aa: CASSTRDSIRPYEQYF
clone_size: .
d_call: .
j_call: TRBJ2-7
v_call: TRBV7-2

cdr3_nt: TGTGCCAGCAGCTTGGCCGTAAGGGCAGGGGGCATGGACGAGCAGTACTTC
cdr3_aa: CASSLAVRAGGMDEQYF
clone_size: .
d_call: TRBD1
j_call: TRBJ2-7
v_call: TRBV5-6

cdr3_nt: TGTGCCAGCAGTTACCTAGCGGCAGGGAATGAGCAGTTCTTC
cdr3_aa: CASSYLAAGNEQFF
clone_size: .
d_call: TRBD2
j_call: TRBJ2-1
v_call: TRBV6-5

cdr3_nt: TGTGCCAGCAGCTTGACGTGGGGAGCCACCTACGAGCAGTACTTC
cdr3_aa: CASSLTWGATYEQYF
clone_size: .
d_call: .
j_call: TRBJ2-7
v_call: TRBV5-6

cdr3_nt: TGTGCCAGCAGCTTAGTGGCAGGGGCTGGAAACACCATATATTTT
cdr3_aa: CASSLVAGAGNTIYF
clone_size: .
d_call: .
j_call: TRBJ1-3
v_call: TRBV7-2

cdr3_nt: TGTGCCAGCAGCGAGGGACAGGGAATATCAGAAAAACTGTTTTTT
cdr3_aa: CASSEGQGISEKLFF
clone_size: .
d_call: TRBD1
j_call: TRBJ1-4
v_call: TRBV5-4

cdr3_nt: TGTGCCAGCAGCGAGAACCGGGACATAGGCTTGAACACTGAAGCTTTCTTT
cdr3_aa: CASSENRDIGLNTEAFF
clone_size: once
d_call: .
j_call: TRBJ1-1
v_call: TRBV9

cdr3_nt: TGTGCCAGCAGCTTACCGGGGACTAGGAATGAGCAGTTCTTC
cdr3_aa: CASSLPGTRNEQFF
clone_size: .
d_call: TRBD2
j_call: TRBJ2-1
v_call: TRBV28

cdr3_nt: TGTGCCAGTAGTATCGACAGTGAGGGCAATCAGCCCCAGCATTTT
cdr3_aa: CASSIDSEGNQPQHF
clone_size: .
d_call: .
j_call: TRBJ1-5
v_call: TRBV19

cdr3_nt: TGTGCCAGTAGTATACTCCGGGACAGTCGATGGAATGAGCAGTTCTTC
cdr3_aa: CASSILRDSRWNEQFF
clone_size: .
d_call: TRBD1
j_call: TRBJ2-1
v_call: TRBV19

cdr3_nt: TGTGCCAGCAGTTTGGCGGACAGCTACGAGCAGTACTTC
cdr3_aa: CASSLADSYEQYF
clone_size: .
d_call: .
j_call: TRBJ2-7
v_call: TRBV27

cdr3_nt: TGTGCCAGCACCGACCATTATCGTAGGGTCTGCGAGCAGTACTTC
cdr3_aa: CASTDHYRRVCEQYF
clone_size: .
d_call: .
j_call: TRBJ2-7
v_call: TRBV21-1

cdr3_nt: TGTGCCAGCAGTTTTCTTTCGGGACAGCCCTACCAGTACTTC
cdr3_aa: CASSFLSGQPYQYF
clone_size: .
d_call: TRBD1
j_call: TRBJ2-7
v_call: TRBV27

cdr3_nt: TGTGCCAGCAGCTTGGTTCGGGAGAGCTACGAGCAGTACTTC
cdr3_aa: CASSLVRESYEQYF
clone_size: .
d_call: .
j_call: TRBJ2-7
v_call: TRBV5-6

cdr3_nt: TGTGCCAGCAGCTCGGACAGGGTCGGAAACACCATATATTTT
cdr3_aa: CASSSDRVGNTIYF
clone_size: .
d_call: TRBD1
j_call: TRBJ1-3
v_call: TRBV5-4

cdr3_nt: TGTGCCAGCAGTTCTACACAGGGGGCGAACACTGAAGCTTTCTTT
cdr3_aa: CASSSTQGANTEAFF
clone_size: few
d_call: TRBD1
j_call: TRBJ1-1
v_call: TRBV27

cdr3_nt: TGTGCCAGCAGTGAAGCGCTTCTGGGCAGGACCGAAACCTTTGAAGCTTTCTTT
cdr3_aa: CASSEALLGRTETFEAFF
clone_size: .
d_call: .
j_call: TRBJ1-1
v_call: TRBV2

cdr3_nt: TGTGCCAGCAGTTTATGGCGGGACCATCAGCCCCAGCATTTT
cdr3_aa: CASSLWRDHQPQHF
clone_size: .
d_call: .
j_call: TRBJ1-5
v_call: TRBV27

cdr3_nt: TGCGCCAGCAGCACAGGGCACTCTGGAAACACCATATATTTT
cdr3_aa: CASSTGHSGNTIYF
clone_size: .
d_call: .
j_call: TRBJ1-3
v_call: TRBV10-1

cdr3_nt: TGCGCCAGCAGCTCGCTTAGCGGGAGGTTTTACGAGCAGTACTTC
cdr3_aa: CASSSLSGRFYEQYF
clone_size: .
d_call: TRBD2
j_call: TRBJ2-7
v_call: TRBV5-1

cdr3_nt: TGTGCCACCAGCAGTCTCTACAGGGGTAAGGACGAGCAGTACTTC
cdr3_aa: CATSSLYRGKDEQYF
clone_size: .
d_call: TRBD1
j_call: TRBJ2-7
v_call: TRBV15

cdr3_nt: TGTGCCTGGACAGGAGCAGGTTTCTATGGCTACACCTTC
cdr3_aa: CAWTGAGFYGYTF
clone_size: few
d_call: .
j_call: TRBJ1-2
v_call: TRBV30

cdr3_nt: TGTGCCAGCAGCATGGGTCGGTTAAGCGGAAACACCATATATTTT
cdr3_aa: CASSMGRLSGNTIYF
clone_size: many
d_call: .
j_call: TRBJ1-3
v_call: TRBV7-2

cdr3_nt: TGCGCCAGCAGCCCTGGGTGGGGTAGCAATCAGCCCCAGCATTTT
cdr3_aa: CASSPGWGSNQPQHF
clone_size: many
d_call: .
j_call: TRBJ1-5
v_call: TRBV5-1

cdr3_nt: TGTGCCAGCAGCTTGGAACTAGCGGAGGCGAACACCGGGGAGCTGTTTTTT
cdr3_aa: CASSLELAEANTGELFF
clone_size: once
d_call: TRBD2
j_call: TRBJ2-2
v_call: TRBV7-7

cdr3_nt: TGCGCCAGCAGCCAAGTGGAGGGAGATACGCAGTATTTT
cdr3_aa: CASSQVEGDTQYF
clone_size: .
d_call: .
j_call: TRBJ2-3
v_call: TRBV4-1

cdr3_nt: TGTGCCACCAGCAGAGGGTCGGGGACAGGGAAGTTCTTC
cdr3_aa: CATSRGSGTGKFF
clone_size: .
d_call: TRBD1
j_call: TRBJ2-1
v_call: TRBV15

cdr3_nt: TGCGCCAGCAGCCAAGATTTGGTTGAAAAACTGTTTTTT
cdr3_aa: CASSQDLVEKLFF
clone_size: .
d_call: .
j_call: TRBJ1-4
v_call: TRBV4-1

cdr3_nt: TGTGCCAGCAGCTTAGCGCATAGGGAGTGGAGCGGGAGAAACAATGAGCAGTTCTTC
cdr3_aa: CASSLAHREWSGRNNEQFF
clone_size: .
d_call: TRBD2
j_call: TRBJ2-1
v_call: TRBV7-8

cdr3_nt: TGTGCCAGCAGTAGCAGGTTCTTTGGGTATGGCTACACCTTC
cdr3_aa: CASSSRFFGYGYTF
clone_size: .
d_call: .
j_call: TRBJ1-2
v_call: TRBV27

cdr3_nt: TGTGCCAGCAGCCGTAGCGCTACCAACGATGAAGCTTTCTTT
cdr3_aa: CASSRSATNDEAFF
clone_size: .
d_call: .
j_call: TRBJ1-1
v_call: TRBV16

cdr3_nt: TGTGCCAGCAGAATCGAAACGGGGAGCGGGAGTCCCTACGAGCAGTACTTC
cdr3_aa: CASRIETGSGSPYEQYF
clone_size: .
d_call: TRBD2
j_call: TRBJ2-7
v_call: TRBV7-9

cdr3_nt: TGTGCCAGCAGGATAAGCGTGACCGCGGTAGAGCAGTTCTTC
cdr3_aa: CASRISVTAVEQFF
clone_size: .
d_call: .
j_call: TRBJ2-1
v_call: TRBV7-2

cdr3_nt: TGTGCCAGCAGGGTCCGGGCCAGTCCCTACGAGCAGTACTTC
cdr3_aa: CASRVRASPYEQYF
clone_size: .
d_call: .
j_call: TRBJ2-7
v_call: TRBV2

cdr3_nt: TGTGCCAGCAGTTTCATTATGTCCACAGATACGCAGTATTTT
cdr3_aa: CASSFIMSTDTQYF
clone_size: .
d_call: .
j_call: TRBJ2-3
v_call: TRBV27

cdr3_nt: TGTGCCAGCAGCTTAGAGGGCGTGCAGTACTTC
cdr3_aa: CASSLEGVQYF
clone_size: .
d_call: .
j_call: TRBJ2-7
v_call: TRBV13

cdr3_nt: TGTGCCAGCAGCCCGCTTGGAGGTACCCTTTCCGAGCAGTACTTC
cdr3_aa: CASSPLGGTLSEQYF
clone_size: .
d_call: .
j_call: TRBJ2-7
v_call: TRBV7-3

cdr3_nt: TGTGCCAGCAGGTACCGGGACAGATCCTACGAGCAGTACTTC
cdr3_aa: CASRYRDRSYEQYF
clone_size: .
d_call: TRBD1
j_call: TRBJ2-7
v_call: TRBV5-8